Below are 18 T cell receptor beta chains sequenced from a single sample in a study of blood T cell repertoires in COVID-19. The method was immunoSEQ multiplex PCR; TCRdb's version includes in-frame clones alone and lacks a portion of them. The sample shows about 40,000 clones, about 88% of them seen only once. Sequencing was done on a sample of peripheral blood. These receptors were obtained from a human donor in a cohort sampled during active COVID-19.

This chain uses TRBV7-6 with TRBJ1-1; 7 bases are a match to TRBD1. Looked up from germline, CDR1 is SGHVS and CDR2 is FNYEAQ. The CDR3 loop spans 18 amino acids. V gave up 5 bases and J gave up 5 bases; unmatched junction bases: 20. The DNA for the CDR3 is TGTGCCAGCAGCCCTAGGGGGCGACAGGGATCGCAATATACTGAAGCTTTCTTT. It specifies CASSPRGRQGSQYTEAFF.

The chain has TRBV16 and TRBJ2-1; tentative D call: TRBD2 (5 bases). This CDR3 has 15 amino acids. The germline V gene encodes CDR1 KGHSY and CDR2 FQNENV. V lost 0 bases and J 0 bases, leaving 6 bases between the germline ends. In nucleotides, the CDR3 is TGTGCCAGCAGCCAATCGGGGAGCTCCTACAATGAGCAGTTCTTC. It encodes CASSQSGSSYNEQFF.

This clone occurred once. The J gene is TRBJ2-3, the V gene TRBV4-1; a weak D match, TRBD2 (7 bases). V was pared by 0 bases and J by 4 bases, with 17 bases between. CDR1 is MGHRA and CDR2 is YSYEKL in the germline V gene. CDR3 size: 17 residues. This CDR3 is CASSQDLWGGPPDTQYF. DNA of the CDR3: TGCGCCAGCAGCCAAGATCTGTGGGGGGGCCCCCCAGATACGCAGTATTTT.

This clone was recorded a few times. This chain joins TRBV14 and TRBJ2-2; D unresolved. CDR1 is SGHDN, CDR2 FVKESK, per germline. The CDR3 has 13 amino acids. V was clipped by 3 bases and J by 6 bases, with 8 bases between them. This CDR3 reads CASSQQVAGELFF. For the CDR3, the DNA is TGTGCCAGCAGCCAGCAGGTCGCCGGGGAGCTGTTTTTT.

The chain is built from TRBV3-1 (or the pseudogene TRBV3-2) and TRBJ2-5, with 11 bases aligning to TRBD2. V gave up 4 bases and J gave up 4 bases; unmatched junction bases: 2. The CDR3 is 14 amino acids. Germline lookup yields CDR1 LGHDT and CDR2 YNNKEL (reference sequence). Here the CDR3 reads CASSPGTSGETQYF. For the CDR3, the DNA is TGTGCCAGCAGCCCCGGGACTAGCGGAGAGACCCAGTACTTC.

The V call is TRBV4-2, the J call TRBJ2-3; D unresolved. The CDR3 has 17 amino acids. CDR1 and CDR2 from the germline V gene are LGHNA and YNFKEQ. Trimming removed 0 bases from V and 2 bases from J, with 15 bases in between. The CDR3 DNA follows: TGTGCCAGCAGCCAAGAGTCGGCGAGGTACCCCACAGATACGCAGTATTTT. Protein product: CASSQESARYPTDTQYF.

This chain connects TRBV3-1 (or the pseudogene TRBV3-2) to TRBJ2-2; the D gene is possibly TRBD2 (5 bases). V lost 4 bases and J 0 bases, leaving 9 bases between the germline ends. CDR1 and CDR2 (germline): LGHDT, YNNKEL (reference sequence). The CDR3 covers 15 residues. The CDR3 nucleotides are TGTGCCAGCAGCCGTCGGACTTCGAACACCGGGGAGCTGTTTTTT. Translation gives CASSRRTSNTGELFF.

The chain couples TRBV4-2 to TRBJ2-2, with 9 bases fitting TRBD2. The V gene's germline CDR1 is LGHNA and CDR2 YNFKEQ. With 1 base clipped from V and 3 bases from J, the junction kept 9 bases outside the gene matches. There are 18 residues in the CDR3. The CDR3 nucleotides are TGTGCCAGCAGCCAAGTCCAGCGGGGGGCAAGGGACACCGGGGAGCTGTTTTTT. This codes for CASSQVQRGARDTGELFF.

This clone has just a few counts. This chain joins TRBV7-9 and TRBJ2-3, with 9 bases lining up with TRBD1. This CDR3 contains 15 residues. V was clipped by 5 bases and J by 5 bases; unmatched bases: 8. CDR1 and CDR2 from the germline V gene are SEHNR and FQNEAQ (reference sequence). CDR3 protein: CASSPGQGGRDTQYF. DNA of the CDR3: TGTGCCAGCAGCCCGGGACAGGGAGGGAGAGATACGCAGTATTTT. Combining the CDR3 with reference TRBV7-9 and TRBJ2-3 gives the whole variable domain DTGVSQNPRHKITKRGQNVTFRCDPISEHNRLYWYRQTLGQGPEFLTYFQNEAQLEKSRLLSDRFSAERPKGSFSTLEIQRTEQGDSAMYLCASSPGQGGRDTQYFGPGTRLTVL.

V and J are TRBV7-3 and TRBJ2-5, with D unresolved. The CDR3 has 12 amino acids. Germline lookup yields CDR1 SGHTA and CDR2 FQGTGA. V was pared by 5 bases and J by 4 bases, with 8 bases between. Here the CDR3 DNA reads TGTGCCAGCAGCCGACCAGGAGAGACCCAGTACTTC. Residues: CASSRPGETQYF.

The V gene is TRBV5-6, the J gene TRBJ2-5, with TRBD2 matching over 10 bases. The germline V gene has CDR1 SGHDT and CDR2 YYEEEE. The length of the CDR3 is 17 residues. V lost 1 base and J lost 2; bases outside the gene matches: 8. CDR3 residues: CASSLIVPSGGQETQYF. The CDR3 DNA reads as TGTGCCAGCAGCTTGATTGTGCCTAGCGGGGGTCAAGAGACCCAGTACTTC.

V gene TRBV7-6 combines with J gene TRBJ2-7; D perhaps matches TRBD2 (5 bases). V was trimmed by 0 bases and J by 0 bases, leaving 9 bases between them. Per germline, CDR1 SGHVS and CDR2 FNYEAQ. The CDR3 is made up of 15 amino acids. The CDR3 DNA follows: TGTGCCAGCAGCTTAGCGCCGGACTCCTCCTACGAGCAGTACTTC. This codes for CASSLAPDSSYEQYF.

V gene TRBV19 combines with J gene TRBJ1-5, with no clear D. CDR1 is LNHDA and CDR2 is SQIVND in the germline V gene (reference sequence). CDR3 length equals 12 residues. Trimming shortened V by 4 bases and J by 4 bases, and 5 bases separated the two germline ends. CDR3 sequence: CASSNSNQPQHF. The CDR3, as DNA: TGTGCCAGTAGTAACAGTAATCAGCCCCAGCATTTT.

The chain couples TRBV2 to TRBJ2-7; D possibly corresponds to TRBD2 (7 bases). The CDR3 is 14 amino acids. The V gene's germline CDR1 is SNHLY and CDR2 FYNNEI. The V gene lost 8 bases and the J gene lost 2 bases, with 16 bases spanning the gap. CDR3 sequence reads: CASSEGGPPYEQYF. In DNA form, the CDR3 reads TGTGCCAGCTCTGAGGGGGGGCCTCCCTACGAGCAGTACTTC.

V gene TRBV7-7 combines with J gene TRBJ2-5, with TRBD2 identical over 7 bases. The trim removed 1 base at V and 0 bases at J, leaving 2 bases unmatched. Germline V gene data show CDR1 as SSHAT and CDR2 as FNYEAQ (reference sequence). The length of the CDR3 is 15 residues. The chain's CDR3 is CASSLGGGYQETQYF. CDR3 bases: TGTGCCAGCAGCTTAGGCGGGGGATACCAAGAGACCCAGTACTTC.

This clone was recorded only once. The J gene is TRBJ2-2, the V gene TRBV7-8, with D possibly TRBD2 on 7 matching bases. This CDR3 region has 17 residues. Trimming stripped 6 bases from V and 3 bases from J, with 20 bases between. Germline-derived CDR1 and CDR2 are SGHVS and FQNEAQ. CDR3 sequence: CASSQPVGGPYTGELFF. The CDR3 bases are TGTGCCAGCAGTCAACCCGTCGGGGGGCCCTACACCGGGGAGCTGTTTTTT.

V and J are TRBV7-9 and TRBJ1-6; tentative D call: TRBD1 (6 bases). Trimming stripped 0 bases from V and 8 bases from J, with 11 bases between. There are 15 residues in the CDR3. Looked up from germline, CDR1 is SEHNR and CDR2 is FQNEAQ (reference sequence). CDR3 bases: TGTGCCAGCAGCTTAGCCGGGACACGAGATTCACCCCTCCACTTT. Its translation is CASSLAGTRDSPLHF.

The chain uses TRBV12-3 or TRBV12-4 and TRBJ1-4; D not certain. The CDR3 extends over 11 amino acids. V was pared by 6 bases and J by 12 bases, with 11 bases between. This CDR3 is CASSLVEELFF. CDR3 DNA: TGTGCCAGCAGCCTGGTTGAGGAACTGTTTTTT.